This entry lists 20 T cell receptor beta chains sequenced from one sample in a study of blood T cell repertoires in COVID-19. Some clones are missing from TCRdb's copy, which holds only in-frame ones; the method was immunoSEQ multiplex PCR. The repertoire consists of about 120,000 clones, with roughly 79% occurring once and the leading ten covering over 6%. Sequencing was performed on peripheral blood. The receptors were sampled from a man aged 70 or older with active or convalescent COVID-19.

V gene TRBV5-1 combines with J gene TRBJ2-5; 10 bases agree with TRBD2. The germline CDR1 and CDR2 sequences are SGHRS and YFSETQ. CDR3 size: 13 residues. The J segment lost 4 bases and the V segment lost 8 bases, leaving 5 bases of the junction unmatched. The CDR3 DNA reads as TGCGCCAGTAGGACTAGCGGCCTAGAGACCCAGTACTTC. It codes for CASRTSGLETQYF.

This chain connects TRBV7-2 to TRBJ2-7; 9 bases line up with TRBD2. The CDR3 covers 15 residues. Germline assignment: CDR1 SGHTA and CDR2 FQGNSA. The J segment lost 5 bases and the V segment lost 5 bases, leaving 10 bases of the junction unmatched. This CDR3 is CASSLSSGRRDEQYF. The DNA of the CDR3 is TGTGCCAGCAGCCTTTCAAGCGGGAGGCGAGACGAGCAGTACTTC.

DNA of the CDR3: TGTGCCAGCTCACGACAGGGTTATGGCTACACCTTC. Amino acid sequence: CASSRQGYGYTF. The chain employs TRBV18 and TRBJ1-2; 7 bases match TRBD1. The germline CDR1 and CDR2 sequences are KGHSH and LQKENI. CDR3 length equals 12 residues. V was clipped by 4 bases and J by 5 bases; unmatched bases: 1.

J is TRBJ2-1 and V is TRBV14; 12 positions match TRBD2. The CDR3 runs to 15 residues. V was clipped by 0 bases and J by 8 bases; unmatched bases: 2. CDR1 is SGHDN, CDR2 FVKESK, per germline. CDR3 loop: CASSQDLAGGYEQFF. CDR3 DNA: TGTGCCAGCAGCCAAGACCTAGCGGGAGGGTATGAGCAGTTCTTC.

The J gene is TRBJ1-2, the V gene TRBV15; 10 nucleotides align to TRBD1. The CDR3 has 15 amino acids. In germline, CDR1 is LNHNV, CDR2 YYDKDF (reference sequence). V was pared by 5 bases and J by 3 bases, with 6 bases of the junction left unmatched. This CDR3 is CATSDRDRGHYGYTF. CDR3 in DNA: TGTGCCACCAGCGACCGGGACAGGGGTCACTATGGCTACACCTTC. Combining the CDR3 with reference TRBV15 and TRBJ1-2 gives the whole variable domain DAMVIQNPRYQVTQFGKPVTLSCSQTLNHNVMYWYQQKSSQAPKLLFHYYDKDFNNEADTPDNFQSRRPNTSFCFLDIRSPGLGDTAMYLCATSDRDRGHYGYTFGSGTRLTVV.

The genes are TRBV29-1 and TRBJ1-1; no reliable D call. The V gene's germline CDR1 is SQVTM and CDR2 ANQGSEA. The CDR3 sequence is 10 residues long. Trimming left V 4 bases short and J 7 bases short, with 7 bases between. CDR3 coding DNA: TGCAGCGTTGCGGGAATTGAAGCTTTCTTT. Translation: CSVAGIEAFF.

This rearrangement joins TRBV7-7 to TRBJ2-1; 12 bases match TRBD2. V trimming: 1 base; J trimming: 6 bases; junction bases outside the gene matches: 13. The CDR3 covers 19 residues. The germline gives CDR1 SSHAT, CDR2 FNYEAQ (reference sequence). The CDR3 coding sequence is TGTGCCAGCAGCTTAGTATTCGGGCTAGCGGGAGGGCCGGGCAATGAGCAGTTCTTC. This translates into CASSLVFGLAGGPGNEQFF.

The chain carries TRBV6-2 or TRBV6-3 and TRBJ1-1; D not resolved. The V end lost 2 bases, the J end lost 3 bases, and 4 bases lay between the germline ends. Germline V gene lookup returns CDR1 MNHEY and CDR2 SVGEGT. The CDR3 has 12 residues. CDR3 region: CASSYPYTEAFF. CDR3 coding DNA: TGTGCCAGCAGTTACCCTTACACTGAAGCTTTCTTT.

The chain carries TRBV28 and TRBJ2-1, with a weak D call TRBD2 (6 bases). CDR1 and CDR2 (germline): MDHEN, SYDVKM. The CDR3 is made up of 16 amino acids. Between the trimmed V and J ends, which lost 3 bases and 0 bases, there was a span of 12 bases. The chain's CDR3 is CASSFASGASYNEQFF. The CDR3 bases are TGTGCCAGCAGTTTCGCGTCGGGAGCCTCCTACAATGAGCAGTTCTTC.

The table lists this clone with a count of one. This CDR3 reads CASSANSPSNTGELFF. Here the CDR3 DNA reads TGTGCCAGCTCAGCAAACAGCCCGTCAAACACCGGGGAGCTGTTTTTT. The J gene is TRBJ2-2, the V gene TRBV18; the D is unclear. Per germline, CDR1 KGHSH and CDR2 LQKENI. V dropped 5 bases and J dropped 2 bases, with 15 bases sitting between them. The CDR3 contains 16 residues.

This rearrangement joins TRBV7-3 to TRBJ2-3, with TRBD1 as a possible D gene (6 bases). Germline CDR1 is SGHTA and CDR2 is FQGTGA. The CDR3 has 14 residues. V was cut by 5 bases and J by 1 base, with 10 bases left in between. The CDR3 is CASSENRGTDTQYF. CDR3 coding DNA: TGTGCCAGCAGCGAAAACAGGGGCACAGATACGCAGTATTTT.

This clone was observed once. The chain is built from TRBV2 and TRBJ1-2; TRBD1 agrees at 9 bases. Germline-derived CDR1 and CDR2 are SNHLY and FYNNEI. The V segment lost 3 bases and the J segment 8 bases; nucleotides outside the gene matches: 7. The CDR3 runs 14 residues. The CDR3 bases are TGTGCCAGCAGTGAGTCACAGGGGGCGCGAGGCTACACCTTC. Translating gives CASSESQGARGYTF.

This clone has more than one count but fewer than ten. V and J are TRBV11-2 and TRBJ2-5; 9 nucleotides agree with TRBD1. CDR1 and CDR2 (germline): SGHAT, FQNNGV. The trim removed 5 bases at V and 5 bases at J, leaving 15 bases unmatched. The CDR3 covers 17 residues. The CDR3, as DNA: TGTGCCAGCAGCCCTTATCGCGGGACAGGGTCCCACGAGACCCAGTACTTC. Encoded protein: CASSPYRGTGSHETQYF. Looking up the rest from reference TRBV11-2 and TRBJ2-5 gives the full variable domain: EAGVAQSPRYKIIEKRQSVAFWCNPISGHATLYWYQQILGQGPKLLIQFQNNGVVDDSQLPKDRFSAERLKGVDSTLKIQPAKLEDSAVYLCASSPYRGTGSHETQYFGPGTRLLVL.

A few counts support this clone. The genes are TRBV5-6 and TRBJ1-2; TRBD1 agrees at 8 bases. The V gene end was trimmed by 3 bases and the J gene end by 1 base; junction bases not matched to a gene: 14. This CDR3 has 18 residues. Looked up from germline, CDR1 is SGHDT and CDR2 is YYEEEE. The CDR3 reads CASSSRPSGQAGNYGYTF. DNA for the CDR3: TGTGCCAGCAGCTCCCGACCGTCGGGACAGGCTGGTAACTATGGCTACACCTTC.

The chain has TRBV7-3 and TRBJ2-5, with 7 bases identical to TRBD2. Germline lookup yields CDR1 SGHTA and CDR2 FQGTGA. J lost 4 bases, V lost 1 base, and 6 bases had no gene match. This CDR3 comprises 15 residues. The CDR3 loop reads CASSLKWGGSETQYF. In nucleotides, the CDR3 is TGTGCCAGCAGCTTAAAATGGGGGGGATCAGAGACCCAGTACTTC.

This clone was seen a single time. CDR3 sequence reads: CASSGKAGVNTGELFF. The CDR3 region has the DNA TGTGCCAGCAGCGGAAAAGCGGGGGTGAACACCGGGGAGCTGTTTTTT. The chain links TRBV11-2 to TRBJ2-2, with 8 bases fitting TRBD2. This CDR3 has 16 amino acids. Germline V gives CDR1 SGHAT, CDR2 FQNNGV. The ends lost 5 bases at V and 1 base at J; junction bases unmatched: 6.

This sequence joins TRBV7-3 and TRBJ2-1, with TRBD2 matching 9 bases. Germline-derived CDR1 and CDR2 are SGHTA and FQGTGA. V lost 5 bases and J lost 5; bases outside the gene matches: 10. The CDR3 contains 16 residues. The CDR3, as DNA: TGTGCCAGCAGCCTTTTAGCGGGAGTCCCTGACAATGAGCAGTTCTTC. As protein: CASSLLAGVPDNEQFF. The full variable domain, completed using reference TRBV7-3 and TRBJ2-1, is GAGVSQTPSNKVTEKGKYVELRCDPISGHTALYWYRQSLGQGPEFLIYFQGTGAADDSGLPNDRFFAVRPEGSVSTLKIQRTERGDSAVYLCASSLLAGVPDNEQFFGPGTRLTVL.

This clone was recorded only once. CDR3 bases: TGTGCCAGCAGCCCACTAGCGGGACTCCAAGAGACCCAGTACTTC. This encodes CASSPLAGLQETQYF. The chain uses TRBV3-1 (or the pseudogene TRBV3-2) and TRBJ2-5; 10 bases match TRBD2. The CDR3 runs 15 residues. Losses at the gene ends were 4 bases for V and 1 base for J; bases not matched to a gene: 3. Germline assignment: CDR1 LGHDT and CDR2 YNNKEL (reference sequence).

The rearrangement joins TRBV3-1 (or the pseudogene TRBV3-2) to TRBJ1-1, with D hard to call. This CDR3 spans 15 amino acids. CDR1 and CDR2 from the germline V gene are LGHDT and YNNKEL (reference sequence). V was clipped by 1 base and J by 1 base, with 10 bases between them. In DNA, the CDR3 is TGTGCCAGCAGCCAAGTCGCGGGGAAGAACACTGAAGCTTTCTTT. It codes for CASSQVAGKNTEAFF.

The gene calls are TRBV29-1 and TRBJ1-3; tentative D call: TRBD1 (5 bases). Germline CDR1 is SQVTM and CDR2 is ANQGSEA. The V end was cut by 8 bases, the J end by 5 bases, with 16 bases between. This CDR3 is built from 13 residues. The CDR3 is CSFLGGSRNTIYF. CDR3 coding DNA: TGCAGCTTCCTCGGGGGGAGTCGAAACACCATATATTTT.